These 19 T cell receptor beta chains were all obtained from the same sample, sequenced in a study of shared clonotypes between healthy human individuals. The naive CD8 population came from CD45RO-negative cells selected for CCR7, without terminally differentiated effector memory CD45RA+ cells. Some clones are missing from TCRdb's copy, which holds only in-frame ones; the method was immunoSEQ multiplex PCR. The sample yields around 1,900,000 clones, 93% seen once. Input material: naive CD8+ T cells from PBMCs. The receptor source for this set is a man aged 18 to 30 in good health. Some clones in this sample may be carry-over from other donors' samples.

The rearrangement joins TRBV25-1 to TRBJ2-7; 12 bases fit TRBD2. Germline CDR1 and CDR2: MGHDK and SYGVNS. CDR3 length equals 14 residues. With 2 bases clipped from V and 7 bases from J, the junction kept 3 bases outside the gene matches. The CDR3 bases are TGTGCCAGCAGTGAACGAGGACTAGCGGGAGAGCAGTACTTC. This translates into CASSERGLAGEQYF.

The chain carries TRBV19 and TRBJ2-1, with D tentatively TRBD2 (5 bases). Looked up from germline, CDR1 is LNHDA and CDR2 is SQIVND (reference sequence). The V end lost 5 bases, the J end lost 8 bases, and 22 bases lay between the germline ends. This CDR3 comprises 16 residues. For the CDR3, the DNA is TGTGCCAGTAGTGCCTGGGGTGGAGGAGTGTTGGATGAGCAGTTCTTC. Translation: CASSAWGGGVLDEQFF.

This chain joins TRBV9 and TRBJ1-4, with D perhaps matching TRBD1 (5 bases). Germline V gene data show CDR1 as SGDLS and CDR2 as YYNGEE. The V end was cut by 0 bases, the J end by 4 bases, with 10 bases between. The length of the CDR3 is 15 residues. CDR3 in amino acids: CASSVEGQLNEKLFF. Written as DNA, the CDR3 is TGTGCCAGCAGCGTAGAGGGGCAGCTTAATGAAAAACTGTTTTTT.

The chain uses TRBV5-5 and TRBJ1-1; D is undetermined. In germline, CDR1 is SGHKS, CDR2 YYEKEE (reference sequence). The CDR3 has 18 amino acids. The V gene lost 0 bases and the J gene lost 3 bases, with 21 bases spanning the gap. CDR3 in DNA: TGTGCCAGCAGCTTGGAAGGAGGAGGCCGCTCAAGAGACACTGAAGCTTTCTTT. Translating it yields CASSLEGGGRSRDTEAFF.

J is TRBJ2-7 and V is TRBV5-1; tentatively, D is TRBD1 (6 bases). CDR3 length: 14 amino acids. Germline CDR1 reads SGHRS; CDR2 reads YFSETQ. Between the trimmed V and J ends, which lost 4 bases and 2 bases, there was a span of 13 bases. The CDR3 nucleotides read TGCGCCAGCAGCAGCACAGGGAGAGCCTACGAGCAGTACTTC. Encoded protein: CASSSTGRAYEQYF.

The chain recombines TRBV6-5 with TRBJ2-5, with D perhaps matching TRBD1 or TRBD2 (6 bases each). The CDR3 extends over 16 amino acids. CDR1 and CDR2 from the germline V gene are MNHEY and SVGAGI. V shed 4 bases and J shed 9 bases, with 24 bases lying between them. The CDR3 DNA follows: TGTGCCAGCAGTTCAAGAGAATTACACCGTAGGGGGGCCCAGTACTTC. It is translated as CASSSRELHRRGAQYF.

The chain employs TRBV2 and TRBJ1-5; D remains unclear. The CDR3 is 16 amino acids. Germline-derived CDR1 and CDR2 are SNHLY and FYNNEI. V was trimmed by 5 bases and J by 0 bases, leaving 14 bases between them. CDR3 coding DNA: TGTGCCAGCAGTTCTGCAGGAATGAATAGCAATCAGCCCCAGCATTTT. This gives the protein CASSSAGMNSNQPQHF.

This CDR3 is CASSLGQGESYGYTF. The CDR3 DNA reads TGTGCCAGCAGCCTGGGACAGGGCGAGAGCTATGGCTACACCTTC. The chain employs TRBV7-9 and TRBJ1-2; 9 bases are a match to TRBD1. Germline loops: CDR1 SEHNR, CDR2 FQNEAQ (reference sequence). The CDR3 runs to 15 residues. V lost 5 bases and J lost 4; bases outside the gene matches: 8.

This clone was found once. This sequence joins TRBV28 and TRBJ2-2; 7 bases fit TRBD2. The V gene's germline CDR1 is MDHEN and CDR2 SYDVKM. The trim removed 6 bases at V and 0 bases at J, leaving 7 bases unmatched. The CDR3 contains 16 residues. The CDR3 region is CASRSSGNANTGELFF. CDR3 in DNA: TGTGCCAGCAGATCAAGCGGGAACGCGAACACCGGGGAGCTGTTTTTT.

CDR3 loop: CASSFSIGGLSYEQYF. In DNA form, the CDR3 reads TGTGCCAGCAGTTTCTCCATAGGGGGGCTCTCCTACGAGCAGTACTTC. The chain employs TRBV27 and TRBJ2-7, with D perhaps being TRBD1 or TRBD2 (6 bases each). CDR3 length: 16 amino acids. Germline V gene data show CDR1 as MNHEY and CDR2 as SMNVEV (reference sequence). Trimming pared 3 bases from V and 0 bases from J, leaving 15 bases between.

The chain couples TRBV7-9 to TRBJ2-5; 8 nucleotides line up with TRBD1. CDR3 length: 13 amino acids. Germline V gene data show CDR1 as SEHNR and CDR2 as FQNEAQ (reference sequence). J gave up 2 bases and V 6 bases, and 2 bases lay outside the gene matches. The CDR3 DNA follows: TGTGCCAGCAGAGACAGGGGACAAGAGACCCAGTACTTC. It is translated as CASRDRGQETQYF.

This chain joins TRBV28 and TRBJ2-1; 16 nucleotides align to TRBD2. The length of the CDR3 is 16 residues. V dropped 6 bases and J dropped 8; count of bases not matched to a gene: 7. The V gene's germline CDR1 is MDHEN and CDR2 SYDVKM. The CDR3 sequence: CASRTGTSGRADEQFF. The CDR3 nucleotides read TGTGCCAGCAGAACCGGGACTAGCGGGAGGGCCGATGAGCAGTTCTTC.

V is TRBV7-3 and J is TRBJ1-5, with a tentative D call TRBD1 (5 bases). The CDR3 covers 15 residues. Germline V gene data show CDR1 as SGHTA and CDR2 as FQGTGA. V lost 1 base and J lost 5, with 12 bases in between. CDR3 DNA sequence: TGTGCCAGCAGCTTAAGGCAGGGCGCCGATCAGCCCCAGCATTTT. Protein product: CASSLRQGADQPQHF.

The J gene is TRBJ2-7, the V gene TRBV9; a possible D gene is TRBD2 (7 bases). V lost 3 bases to trimming and J lost 3 bases, with 19 bases between them. This CDR3 has 16 residues. Germline values: CDR1 SGDLS, CDR2 YYNGEE. CDR3 amino acids: CASSAPPGEGNYEQYF. The CDR3 DNA reads as TGTGCCAGCAGCGCCCCTCCAGGGGAGGGGAACTACGAGCAGTACTTC.

The V call is TRBV5-6, the J call TRBJ2-3; a possible D gene is TRBD1 (6 bases). Germline CDR1 is SGHDT and CDR2 is YYEEEE. The CDR3 sequence is 14 residues long. With 3 bases removed from V and 10 bases from J, the gap between germline ends came to 18 bases. The CDR3 loop reads CASSSRQDLISQYF. For the CDR3, the DNA is TGTGCCAGCAGCTCTCGACAGGACCTCATATCGCAGTATTTT.

V usage is TRBV4-3 and J usage is TRBJ2-7; D might be TRBD1 or TRBD2, each matching 5 bases. The germline V gene encodes CDR1 LGHNA and CDR2 YSLEER. This CDR3 comprises 13 residues. V was shortened by 0 bases and J by 9 bases, with 12 bases between the two germline ends. CDR3 protein: CASSQDPGSVQYF. In DNA, the CDR3 is TGCGCCAGCAGCCAAGATCCAGGGAGCGTGCAGTACTTC.

This chain joins TRBV7-9 and TRBJ2-7; 9 bases are a match to TRBD1. The CDR3 is made up of 17 amino acids. V dropped 5 bases and J dropped 7; count of bases not matched to a gene: 18. Germline V gene lookup returns CDR1 SEHNR and CDR2 FQNEAQ (reference sequence). The CDR3 DNA follows: TGTGCCAGCAGCGACCGTAGGGACAGGGAATGGACGGGGGAGCAGTACTTC. Translated, it gives CASSDRRDREWTGEQYF.

The rearrangement uses TRBV12-1 and TRBJ2-3; the D segment call TRBD2 is taken from the table without a DNA check. TRBV12-1 is a documented pseudogene. The CDR3 is made up of 15 amino acids. CDR3 region: CASSFLNRSPCTQYF. The CDR3 DNA is TGTGCCAGCAGCTTTTTAAACCGGAGCCCTTGTACGCAGTATTTT.

The gene calls are TRBV11-2 and TRBJ2-3; D remains unclear. Trimming pared 5 bases from V and 3 bases from J, leaving 15 bases between. CDR1 is SGHAT and CDR2 is FQNNGV in the germline V gene. This CDR3 is built from 15 residues. The CDR3 DNA follows: TGTGCCAGCAGCCTTGAGCTTGTCAGAACAGATACGCAGTATTTT. Encoded protein: CASSLELVRTDTQYF.